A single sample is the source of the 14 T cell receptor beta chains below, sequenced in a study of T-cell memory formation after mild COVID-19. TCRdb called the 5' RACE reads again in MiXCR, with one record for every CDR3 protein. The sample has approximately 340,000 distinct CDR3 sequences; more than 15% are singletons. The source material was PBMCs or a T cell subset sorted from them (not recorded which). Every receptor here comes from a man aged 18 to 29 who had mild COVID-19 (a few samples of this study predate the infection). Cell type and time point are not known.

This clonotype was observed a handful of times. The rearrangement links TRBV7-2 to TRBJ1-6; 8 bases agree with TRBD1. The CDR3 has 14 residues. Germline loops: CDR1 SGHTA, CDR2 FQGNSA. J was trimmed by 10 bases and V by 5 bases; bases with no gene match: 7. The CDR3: CASSPGTGGSPLHF. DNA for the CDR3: TGTGCCAGCAGCCCTGGGACAGGAGGCTCACCCCTCCACTTT.

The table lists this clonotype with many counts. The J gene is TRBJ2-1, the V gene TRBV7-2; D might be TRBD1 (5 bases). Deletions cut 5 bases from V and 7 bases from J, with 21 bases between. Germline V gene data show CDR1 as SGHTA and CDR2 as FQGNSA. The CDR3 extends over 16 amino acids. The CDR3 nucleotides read TGTGCCAGCAGCGCCCGGGCGCAGGGCCTATCAAATGAGCAGTTCTTC. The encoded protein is CASSARAQGLSNEQFF.

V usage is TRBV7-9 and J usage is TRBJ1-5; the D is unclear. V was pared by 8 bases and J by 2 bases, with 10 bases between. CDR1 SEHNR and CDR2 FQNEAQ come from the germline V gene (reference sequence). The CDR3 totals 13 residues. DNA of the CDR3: TGTGCCAGCGCCCTGGACGGCAATCAGCCCCAGCATTTT. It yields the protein CASALDGNQPQHF.

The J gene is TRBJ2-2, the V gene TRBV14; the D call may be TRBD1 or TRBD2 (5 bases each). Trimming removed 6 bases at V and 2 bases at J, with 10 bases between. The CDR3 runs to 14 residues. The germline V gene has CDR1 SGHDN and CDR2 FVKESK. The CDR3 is CASRNGANTGELFF. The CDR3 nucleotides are TGTGCCAGCAGGAACGGGGCCAACACCGGGGAGCTGTTTTTT.

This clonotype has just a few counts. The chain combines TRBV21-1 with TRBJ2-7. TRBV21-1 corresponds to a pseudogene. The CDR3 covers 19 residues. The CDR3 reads CASSKDVAASYSVPYEQYV. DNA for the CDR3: TGTGCCAGCAGCAAAGACGTGGCGGCCAGTTATAGTGTACCCTACGAGCAGTACGTC.

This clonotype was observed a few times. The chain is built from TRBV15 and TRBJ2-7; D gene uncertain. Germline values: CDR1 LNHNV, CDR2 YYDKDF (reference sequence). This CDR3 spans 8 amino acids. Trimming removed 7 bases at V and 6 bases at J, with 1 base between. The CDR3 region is CATTEQYV. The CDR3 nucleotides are TGTGCCACCACCGAGCAGTACGTC.

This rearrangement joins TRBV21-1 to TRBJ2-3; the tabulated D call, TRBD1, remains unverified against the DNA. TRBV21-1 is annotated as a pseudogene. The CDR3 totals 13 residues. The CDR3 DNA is TGTGCCCCCGAGGGACAGGGTGCGAATACGCAGTATTTT. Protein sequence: CAPEGQGANTQYF.

The CDR3 protein is CASSQPPGGDEKLFF. The DNA for the CDR3 is TGCGCCAGCAGCCAACCCCCAGGGGGTGACGAAAAACTGTTTTTT. The V and J genes are TRBV4-3 and TRBJ1-4; 7 bases map to TRBD1. Germline lookup yields CDR1 LGHNA and CDR2 YSLEER. The CDR3 extends over 15 amino acids. Losses at the gene ends were 2 bases for V and 8 bases for J; bases not matched to a gene: 8.

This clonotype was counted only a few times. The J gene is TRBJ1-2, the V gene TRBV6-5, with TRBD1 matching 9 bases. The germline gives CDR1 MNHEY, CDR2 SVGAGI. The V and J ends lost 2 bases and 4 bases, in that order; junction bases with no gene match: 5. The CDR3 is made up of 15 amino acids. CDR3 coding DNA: TGTGCCAGCAGTTACCAGACAGGGGGTGGCTATGGCTACACCTTC. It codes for CASSYQTGGGYGYTF.

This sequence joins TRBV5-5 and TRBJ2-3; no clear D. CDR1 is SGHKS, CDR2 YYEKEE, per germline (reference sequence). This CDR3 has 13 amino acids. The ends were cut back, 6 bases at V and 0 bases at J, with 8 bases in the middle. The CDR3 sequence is CASKWPSTDTQYF. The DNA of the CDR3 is TGTGCCAGCAAATGGCCCAGCACAGATACGCAGTATTTT.

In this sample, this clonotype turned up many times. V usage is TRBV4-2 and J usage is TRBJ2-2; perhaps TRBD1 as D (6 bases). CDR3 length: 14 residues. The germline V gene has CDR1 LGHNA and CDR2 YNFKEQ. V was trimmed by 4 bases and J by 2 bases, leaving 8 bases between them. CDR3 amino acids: CASSPDRNTGELFF. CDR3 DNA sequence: TGTGCCAGCAGCCCGGACAGAAACACCGGGGAGCTGTTTTTT.

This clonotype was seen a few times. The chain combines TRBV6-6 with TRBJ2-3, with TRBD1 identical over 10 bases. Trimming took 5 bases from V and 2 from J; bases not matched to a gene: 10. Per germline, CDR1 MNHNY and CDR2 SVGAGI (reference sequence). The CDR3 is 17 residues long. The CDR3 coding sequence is TGTGCCAGCAGTCGATACCGGGACAGGGGAAACACAGATACGCAGTATTTT. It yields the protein CASSRYRDRGNTDTQYF.

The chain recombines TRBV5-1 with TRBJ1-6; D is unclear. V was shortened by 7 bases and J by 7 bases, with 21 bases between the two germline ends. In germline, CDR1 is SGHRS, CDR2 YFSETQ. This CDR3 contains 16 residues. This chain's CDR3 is CASQRRSLGGNSPLHF. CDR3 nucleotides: TGCGCCAGCCAGAGGCGAAGCCTTGGTGGAAATTCACCCCTCCACTTT.

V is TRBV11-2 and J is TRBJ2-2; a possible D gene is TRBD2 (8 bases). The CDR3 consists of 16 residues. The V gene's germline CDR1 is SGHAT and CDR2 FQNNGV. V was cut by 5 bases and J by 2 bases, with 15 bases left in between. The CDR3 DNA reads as TGTGCCAGCAGCCGGGGGGGGACAGCTAACACCGGGGAGCTGTTTTTT. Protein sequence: CASSRGGTANTGELFF.